These T cell receptor beta chains were read from a single sample in a study of blood T cell repertoires in COVID-19. Method: immunoSEQ multiplex PCR; TCRdb's copy keeps in-frame clones and lacks some. The data hold about 300,000 clones, with about 91% observed a single time. Sequences were obtained from peripheral blood. The receptors originated from a woman aged 25 to 45 who had recovered from COVID-19. CDR3s include the opening cysteine and the closing phenylalanine or tryptophan. D genes are given only for firm matches. Expanded clones get a size class; other rows say once, few or many, or leave the size out.

TRBV4-3	TRBD2	-	TRBJ2-5	TGCGCCAGCAGCCAAGATATGGCGGGGGGGTACCAAGAGACCCAGTACTTC	CASSQDMAGGYQETQYF
TRBV2	TRBD1	-	TRBJ1-2	TGTGCCAGCAGTGAACAGGGGGAAAGCTATGGCTACACCTTC	CASSEQGESYGYTF
TRBV5-1	-	-	TRBJ1-4	TGCGCCAGCAGCGCCGACAGCGTGGCAACTAATGAAAAACTGTTTTTT	CASSADSVATNEKLFF
TRBV19	TRBD2	-	TRBJ2-3	TGTGCCAGTAGCTGGACTAGCGGGGAAAACACAGATACGCAGTATTTT	CASSWTSGENTDTQYF
TRBV27	TRBD1	-	TRBJ2-3	TGTGCCAGCAGTTTGAGGACAGGGGTATCAGATACGCAGTATTTT	CASSLRTGVSDTQYF
TRBV25-1	TRBD2	-	TRBJ2-5	TGTGCCAGCAGTGGAGTGACTAGCGGGGGACCCGGAGAGACCCAGTACTTC	CASSGVTSGGPGETQYF
TRBV9	TRBD1	-	TRBJ2-2	TGTGCCAGCAGCCTAAGAGGGGACAGGGGTACCGGGGAGCTGTTTTTT	CASSLRGDRGTGELFF
TRBV3-1/TRBV3-2	TRBD1	-	TRBJ1-1	TGTGCCAGCAGCCGATCGCCCGGGACAGGGACTGAAGCTTTCTTT	CASSRSPGTGTEAFF
TRBV6-1	TRBD2	-	TRBJ2-3	TGTGCCAGCAGTGGGCCTTTGCGGGGGATAGGGGATACGCAGTATTTT	CASSGPLRGIGDTQYF
TRBV19	-	-	TRBJ1-1	TGTGCCAGTAGTATGCAGGGAAGGAGCACTGAAGCTTTCTTT	CASSMQGRSTEAFF
TRBV4-1	TRBD2	medium-sized	TRBJ2-2	TGCGCCAGCAGCCAAGATATGGTAGCGGGAAACACCGGGGAGCTGTTTTTT	CASSQDMVAGNTGELFF
TRBV20-1	-	-	TRBJ1-1	TGCAGTGCTAGTACAGGGAGAACTGAAGCTTTCTTT	CSASTGRTEAFF
TRBV15	-	-	TRBJ1-1	TGTGCCACCAGCAGCTCGCAGTTAATTGAAGCTTTCTTT	CATSSSQLIEAFF
TRBV19	TRBD1	-	TRBJ1-4	TGTGCCAGTAGTACCGAGGCGTCTAGGACAGGGATAGGGGAGACTAATGAAAAACTGTTTTTT	CASSTEASRTGIGETNEKLFF
TRBV18	-	many	TRBJ2-1	TGTGCCAGCTCCGCGGGGGCTGAGCAGTTCTTC	CASSAGAEQFF
TRBV7-3	-	-	TRBJ2-2	TGTGCCAGCAGGGGGGAGACTAGTCGTACCGGGGAGCTGTTTTTT	CASRGETSRTGELFF
TRBV24-1	-	-	TRBJ2-3	TGTGCCACCAGTGATCGCGGGGGCCGTACAGATACGCAGTATTTT	CATSDRGGRTDTQYF
TRBV27	TRBD1	-	TRBJ2-3	TGTGCCAGCAGGACAGGGACAGATACGCAGTATTTT	CASRTGTDTQYF
TRBV28	TRBD1	once	TRBJ1-4	TGTGCCAGCAGTTTAGACAGGGGGATAACTGCAACTAATGAAAAACTGTTTTTT	CASSLDRGITATNEKLFF
TRBV9	-	-	TRBJ1-3	TGTGCCAGCAGCGTATTAGGAGGTTTGTCTGGAAACACCATATATTTT	CASSVLGGLSGNTIYF
TRBV18	-	-	TRBJ2-5	TGTGCCAGCTCAGCCGGACAGATCGAGACCCAGTACTTC	CASSAGQIETQYF
TRBV16	TRBD1	-	TRBJ2-7	TGTGCCAGCAGCCCGTGGACAGGCTACGAGCAGTACTTC	CASSPWTGYEQYF
TRBV15	-	-	TRBJ2-1	TGTGCCACCAGCAGTCGGGGGGCGGACCACAATGAGCAGTTCTTC	CATSSRGADHNEQFF
TRBV5-1	-	-	TRBJ2-2	TGCGCCAGCAGCCAGGGTTACACCGGGGAGCTGTTTTTT	CASSQGYTGELFF
TRBV25-1	-	once	TRBJ2-3	TGTGCCAGCAGTATTATCCTAGGAGATACGCAGTATTTT	CASSIILGDTQYF
TRBV29-1	-	-	TRBJ1-1	TGCAGCGTTGAATCGTCAGGGGTAAACACTGAAGCTTTCTTT	CSVESSGVNTEAFF
TRBV30	-	-	TRBJ1-2	TGTGCCTGGAGTATGAGGGCAAATGGCTACACCTTC	CAWSMRANGYTF
TRBV10-3	-	-	TRBJ2-7	TGTGCCATAATACAGGGAAGTAAACCCGAGCAGTACTTC	CAIIQGSKPEQYF
TRBV24-1	TRBD1	-	TRBJ1-4	TGTGCCACCAGTGAGGGACAGGTGAATGAAAAACTGTTTTTT	CATSEGQVNEKLFF
TRBV28	-	-	TRBJ1-2	TGTGCCAGCAGTCCCGCGGGGGGCTACACCTTC	CASSPAGGYTF
TRBV27	-	few	TRBJ1-5	TGTGCCAGCAGTTTATCATACAGGGACGATAATCAGCCCCAGCATTTT	CASSLSYRDDNQPQHF
TRBV29-1	-	few	TRBJ2-5	TGCAGCGTTGAATATAATGGGCGACAAGAGACCCAGTACTTC	CSVEYNGRQETQYF
TRBV6-4	TRBD1	-	TRBJ1-2	TGTGCCAGCAGTGAAACAGGGGGCAGCTATGGCTACACCTTC	CASSETGGSYGYTF
TRBV7-9	TRBD1	-	TRBJ2-7	TGTGCCAGCAGCTTAGACCCGGGACAGGGGACCTACGAGCAGTACTTC	CASSLDPGQGTYEQYF
TRBV5-1	TRBD2	-	TRBJ2-7	TGCGCCAGCAGCCCGACTAGCGGGGGATCCTACGAGCAGTACTTC	CASSPTSGGSYEQYF
TRBV6-1	-	-	TRBJ2-3	TGTGCCAGCAGTGAACCTAGCACAGATACGCAGTATTTT	CASSEPSTDTQYF
TRBV2	-	-	TRBJ2-5	TGTGCCAGCAGTGAATCTCAGTACCAAGAGACCCAGTACTTC	CASSESQYQETQYF
TRBV28	TRBD1	once	TRBJ1-1	TGTGCCAGCAGTTACGACAGGGGGATGAACACTGAAGCTTTCTTT	CASSYDRGMNTEAFF
TRBV5-1	-	-	TRBJ2-5	TGCGCCAGCAGCTTCGGGACACCCGGGGAGGAGACCCAGTACTTC	CASSFGTPGEETQYF
TRBV7-3	TRBD2	-	TRBJ2-5	TGTGCCAGCAGCTTAACCCACCCAGCGGGGGGGCGAGAGACCCAGTACTTC	CASSLTHPAGGRETQYF
TRBV7-9	-	-	TRBJ1-5	TGTGCCAGCAGCTTTGACAGTAGCAATCAGCCCCAGCATTTT	CASSFDSSNQPQHF
TRBV7-2	-	-	TRBJ1-6	TGTGCCAGCAGCTTGGGGCTAGATTCACCCCTCCACTTT	CASSLGLDSPLHF
TRBV7-2	TRBD2	-	TRBJ2-3	TGTGCCAGCAGCTGGCGGACTAGCGCATTGCCAGATACGCAGTATTTT	CASSWRTSALPDTQYF
TRBV6-6	-	-	TRBJ1-2	TGTGCCAGCAGTTACGCGGGGGGCTTCTATGGCTACACCTTC	CASSYAGGFYGYTF
TRBV7-2	-	-	TRBJ2-3	TGTGCCAGCAGCTTAGCGCCAAGTGGGGGGACGCAGTATTTT	CASSLAPSGGTQYF
TRBV21-1	-	-	TRBJ1-1	TGTGCCAGCAGCATAAAAGGGACTGAGAACACTGAAGCTTTCTTT	CASSIKGTENTEAFF
TRBV6-1	TRBD1	-	TRBJ1-4	TGTGCCAGCAGTGAACACCAGGGGGCAACTAATGAAAAACTGTTTTTT	CASSEHQGATNEKLFF
TRBV3-1/TRBV3-2	TRBD2	-	TRBJ2-1	TGTGCCAGCAGCCAAGCGGGACTAGCGGTGGCTGAGCAGTTCTTC	CASSQAGLAVAEQFF
TRBV7-9	-	-	TRBJ2-7	TGTGCCAGCAGCCCCCCGACAGTGATCCTCTACGAGCAGTACTTC	CASSPPTVILYEQYF
TRBV24-1	TRBD1	-	TRBJ1-4	TGTGCCACCAGTGATGGGGACAGGGGGGATGAAAAACTGTTTTTT	CATSDGDRGDEKLFF
TRBV7-9	-	-	TRBJ2-7	TGTGCCAGCAGCTTGTCGGAGATCTACGAGCAGTACTTC	CASSLSEIYEQYF
TRBV5-1	TRBD2	-	TRBJ2-3	TGCGCCAGCAGCTTGTTTGGCGGGGGGGCGATTACAGATACGCAGTATTTT	CASSLFGGGAITDTQYF
TRBV30	TRBD1	-	TRBJ1-2	TGTGCCTGGAGTGTTGCAGGGGGCGGGGGCTACACCTTC	CAWSVAGGGGYTF
TRBV5-1	-	-	TRBJ1-1	TGCGCCAGCAGCCCACAGGGTCGAAGGACTGAAGCTTTCTTT	CASSPQGRRTEAFF